The present TCR beta chain was sequenced within a study of ipilimumab plus nivolumab after autologous stem cell transplantation. Checkpoint therapy with ipilimumab 1 mg/kg began 14 to 28 days after transplant. Through week 26, nivolumab 3 mg/kg IV was given weeks 1, 4, 7, 10, then biweekly. Repertoires were generated with immunoSEQ multiplex PCR, while TCRdb's copy carries only in-frame clones and drops some. The sample records 20,000 to 30,000 clones, 85% to 90% being singletons. The CDR3 sequence is 15 residues long. The junction had 3 bases not matched to a gene; V was cut back by 1 base and J by 2 bases. Germline V gives CDR1 MGHRA, CDR2 YSYEKL.

V usage is TRBV4-1 and J usage is TRBJ1-1; TRBD1 aligns across 8 bases. The sequencing here drew on PBMCs, taken in a trial of ipilimumab plus nivolumab as post-transplant consolidation. The sequence derives from a male donor with diffuse large B-cell lymphoma. The DNA for the CDR3 is TGCGCCAGCAGCCAAGGGACAGGGCAAAACACTGAAGCTTTCTTT. Translated: CASSQGTGQNTEAFF.